Each of the 5 T cell receptor beta chains below was sequenced from the same sample in a study of blood T cell repertoires in COVID-19. Generated by immunoSEQ multiplex PCR, the TCRdb table keeps only in-frame clones and is missing some. The sample includes around 200,000 clones, 80% to 90% of them seen just once. What was sequenced was peripheral blood. The source of these receptors is a man aged 55 to 69 with acute or convalescent COVID-19.

This chain joins TRBV23-1 and TRBJ2-1, with 11 nucleotides matching TRBD1. TRBV23-1 is noted as an ORF with a role that remains uncertain. The V segment lost 5 bases and the J segment 6 bases; nucleotides outside the gene matches: 21. The CDR3 spans 20 residues. The CDR3 nucleotides are TGCGCCAGCAGTTTCCTCGGACAGGGGGCAGCGGGAGATGCTCCCAATGAGCAGTTCTTC. Translating gives CASSFLGQGAAGDAPNEQFF.

The chain has TRBV19 and TRBJ2-1, with TRBD2 as a possible D gene (7 bases). The germline CDR1 and CDR2 sequences are LNHDA and SQIVND (reference sequence). V shed 5 bases and J shed 0 bases, with 17 bases lying between them. This CDR3 spans 17 amino acids. CDR3: CASSPRGAGLSYNEQFF. The CDR3 bases are TGTGCCAGTAGTCCCCGGGGGGCGGGTCTCTCCTACAATGAGCAGTTCTTC. Full variable domain (rest looked up from reference TRBV19 and TRBJ2-1): DGGITQSPKYLFRKEGQNVTLSCEQNLNHDAMYWYRQDPGQGLRLIYYSQIVNDFQKGDIAEGYSVSREKKESFPLTVTSAQKNPTAFYLCASSPRGAGLSYNEQFFGPGTRLTVL.

The V and J genes are TRBV7-2 and TRBJ2-1; tentatively, D is TRBD1 (6 bases). V was pared by 8 bases and J by 8 bases, with 19 bases between. This CDR3 spans 14 amino acids. In germline, CDR1 is SGHTA, CDR2 FQGNSA. The DNA of the CDR3 is TGTGCCAGCGGACGTTGGGGGCCATGGGATGAGCAGTTCTTC. It encodes CASGRWGPWDEQFF.

This clone occurred a few times. The chain joins TRBV3-1 (or the pseudogene TRBV3-2) to TRBJ2-3; 10 bases align to TRBD2. The length of the CDR3 is 18 residues. V gave up 1 base and J gave up 6 bases; unmatched junction bases: 13. Germline assignment: CDR1 LGHDT and CDR2 YNNKEL (reference sequence). The CDR3 sequence: CASSQGLAGRSITDTQYF. The CDR3 region has the DNA TGTGCCAGCAGCCAAGGACTAGCGGGCCGAAGTATCACGGATACGCAGTATTTT.

The CDR3 coding sequence is TGTGCCAGTAGTACCCTATCCTTCTCTGGAAACACCATATATTTT. Protein: CASSTLSFSGNTIYF. The rearrangement links TRBV19 to TRBJ1-3; D call uncertain. The germline CDR1 and CDR2 sequences are LNHDA and SQIVND (reference sequence). The length of the CDR3 is 15 residues. Trimming took 4 bases from V and 0 from J, leaving 10 bases between them.